One sample yielded the 18 T cell receptor beta chains listed below, sequenced in a study of post-analysis software for immune sequencing data. Study-wide results and caveats: Among roughly 5 TRBV segments more frequent in patients than controls were TRBV5-6, TRBV5-1 and TRBV20-1.

Researchers reported that TCR beta cDNA libraries carried unique molecular identifiers. In TCRdb, the PCR reads were re-called with MiXCR into one record per CDR3 protein. The top ten clones hold around 10% of a sample with some 500,000 distinct CDR3 sequences, under 55% of them seen once. Antigens of these TCRs are unknown. What was sequenced was blood. The receptors come from a girl between 5 and 17 years old with multiple sclerosis.

The chain joins TRBV5-1 to TRBJ2-1; D remains ambiguous. With 0 bases removed from V and 1 base from J, the gap between germline ends came to 11 bases. The CDR3 is made up of 16 amino acids. Germline V gene sequence: CDR1 SGHRS, CDR2 YFSETQ. CDR3 residues: CASSLDPWGSYNEQFF. DNA for the CDR3: TGCGCCAGCAGCTTGGACCCGTGGGGTTCCTACAATGAGCAGTTCTTC.

V gene TRBV28 combines with J gene TRBJ2-7, with D unresolved. CDR1 is MDHEN and CDR2 is SYDVKM in the germline V gene. V gave up 7 bases and J gave up 1 base, with 11 bases separating them. This CDR3 region has 13 residues. The DNA for the CDR3 is TGTGCCAGCATCAAAATGGGGTCCTACGAGCAGTACTTC. Translated, it gives CASIKMGSYEQYF.

The rearrangement joins TRBV5-8 to TRBJ2-7; D not resolved. Trimming pared 2 bases from V and 2 bases from J, leaving 17 bases between. The CDR3 has 16 residues. Germline V gene lookup returns CDR1 SGHTS and CDR2 YDEGEE. The CDR3: CASSFNSLGSTYEQYF. The CDR3 DNA follows: TGTGCCAGCAGCTTTAATTCCCTTGGCAGTACCTACGAGCAGTACTTC.

This clonotype showed up just a few times. CDR3 sequence reads: CASSQGFAGVSYEQYF. The CDR3, as DNA: TGTGCCAGCAGCCAAGGCTTCGCGGGGGTCTCCTACGAGCAGTACTTC. The chain couples TRBV3-1 to TRBJ2-7, with TRBD2 matching over 7 bases. The CDR3 has 16 amino acids. Unmatched junction bases numbered 6, after V lost 1 base and J lost 0 bases. Germline CDR1 and CDR2: LGHDT and YNNKEL (reference sequence).

Details on this clonotype: An end of the junction does not agree with germline; a read error may underlie this. This chain uses TRBV7-9 with TRBJ1-2; 8 bases line up with TRBD1. This CDR3 has 16 amino acids. CDR1 and CDR2 (germline): SEHNR, FQNEAQ (reference sequence). As DNA, the CDR3 is TGTGCCAGCAGCCAAACACGAGGTGCAGGGGGCTATCGCTACACCTTC. It specifies CASSQTRGAGGYRYTF.

The rearrangement links TRBV29-1 to TRBJ2-5; tentative D call: TRBD1 (6 bases). V shed 4 bases and J shed 0 bases, with 9 bases lying between them. The CDR3 spans 13 residues. Germline V gene sequence: CDR1 SQVTM, CDR2 ANQGSEA. CDR3 amino acids: CSVVGQYQETQYF. The CDR3 region has the DNA TGCAGCGTTGTAGGACAGTACCAAGAGACCCAGTACTTC. The variable domain in full, with the rest retrieved from reference TRBV29-1 and TRBJ2-5, is SAVISQKPSRDICQRGTSLTIQCQVDSQVTMMFWYRQQPGQSLTLIATANQGSEATYESGFVIDKFPISRPNLTFSTLTVSNMSPEDSSIYLCSVVGQYQETQYFGPGTRLLVL.

This chain links TRBV6-1 with TRBJ1-2, with 9 bases identical to TRBD1. This CDR3 comprises 15 residues. Germline CDR1 reads MNHNS; CDR2 reads SASEGT. Trimming took 2 bases from V and 6 from J; bases not matched to a gene: 7. CDR3 nucleotide sequence: TGTGCCAGCAGTGAAAGAGACAGGGGGGCGGATGGCTACACCTTC. Its translation is CASSERDRGADGYTF.

This chain uses TRBV7-8 with TRBJ2-5; D remains unclear. Trimming took off 2 bases at V and 1 base at J, with 8 bases between the two ends. The CDR3 is 14 residues long. Germline-derived CDR1 and CDR2 are SGHVS and FQNEAQ. The CDR3 DNA is TGTGCCAGCAGCTTATCGGAGTCCCAAGAGACCCAGTACTTC. It codes for CASSLSESQETQYF.

This clonotype has a single count. The CDR3 reads CASTSGGDTQYF. The CDR3 DNA reads TGTGCCAGCACCTCCGGGGGCGATACGCAGTATTTT. The J gene is TRBJ2-3, the V gene TRBV28; D may correspond to TRBD1 or TRBD2 (6 bases each). V lost 7 bases and J 6 bases, leaving 11 bases between the germline ends. CDR3 length: 12 amino acids. Germline V lookup: CDR1 MDHEN, CDR2 SYDVKM. The entire variable domain, with the rest obtained from reference TRBV28 and TRBJ2-3, is as follows: DVKVTQSSRYLVKRTGEKVFLECVQDMDHENMFWYRQDPGLGLRLIYFSYDVKMKEKGDIPEGYSVSREKKERFSLILESASTNQTSMYLCASTSGGDTQYFGPGTRLTVL.

This clonotype was seen once. This rearrangement joins TRBV20-1 to TRBJ1-6; D remains unclear. This CDR3 is built from 14 residues. Germline loops: CDR1 DFQATT, CDR2 SNEGSKA (reference sequence). Trimming pared 1 base from V and 7 bases from J, leaving 11 bases between. The CDR3 DNA reads as TGCAGTGCTAGAGCCCCGCGCGGGAATTCACCCCTCCACTTT. As protein: CSARAPRGNSPLHF.

Only a few counts were recorded for this clonotype. V and J are TRBV28 and TRBJ1-4; D possibly corresponds to TRBD1 (5 bases). Germline V gene sequence: CDR1 MDHEN, CDR2 SYDVKM. V was trimmed by 7 bases and J by 8 bases, leaving 17 bases between them. The CDR3 is made up of 14 amino acids. CDR3 sequence: CASKVAGLEEKLFF. CDR3 bases: TGTGCCAGCAAGGTAGCAGGGTTAGAAGAAAAACTGTTTTTT.

The rearrangement links TRBV20-1 to TRBJ1-1; possible D gene TRBD1, 5 bases. Per the germline V gene, CDR1 is DFQATT and CDR2 is SNEGSKA (reference sequence). Trimming took 1 base from V and 6 from J, leaving 18 bases between them. The CDR3 is 15 amino acids. The CDR3 sequence is CSARGPGPTMAEAFF. In nucleotides, the CDR3 is TGCAGTGCTAGAGGCCCGGGACCGACGATGGCTGAAGCTTTCTTT.

V usage is TRBV7-6 and J usage is TRBJ1-1; 9 positions agree with TRBD1. The CDR3 length is 15 residues. With 5 bases clipped from V and 0 bases from J, the junction kept 4 bases outside the gene matches. Germline CDR1 reads SGHVS; CDR2 reads FNYEAQ. The CDR3 loop is CASSQGTGMNTEAFF. The CDR3, as DNA: TGTGCCAGCAGCCAGGGGACAGGGATGAACACTGAAGCTTTCTTT. Variable domain in full (rest from reference TRBV7-6 and TRBJ1-1): GAGVSQSPRYKVTKRGQDVALRCDPISGHVSLYWYRQALGQGPEFLTYFNYEAQQDKSGLPNDRFSAERPEGSISTLTIQRTEQRDSAMYRCASSQGTGMNTEAFFGQGTRLTVV.

CDR3 sequence (DNA): TGCAGTGCTAGGGAGGAGACATCAATGAACACTGAAGCTTTCTTT. Translation: CSAREETSMNTEAFF. The chain is built from TRBV20-1 and TRBJ1-1; no clear D gene. V was shortened by 3 bases and J by 0 bases, with 14 bases between the two germline ends. Germline CDR1 reads DFQATT; CDR2 reads SNEGSKA (reference sequence). The CDR3 length is 15 residues.

The chain is built from TRBV20-1 and TRBJ2-3, with D possibly TRBD1 on 6 matching bases. CDR1 DFQATT and CDR2 SNEGSKA come from the germline V gene (reference sequence). The CDR3 loop spans 15 amino acids. V was clipped by 3 bases and J by 3 bases, with 16 bases between them. CDR3 protein: CSASAQGIWTDTQYF. CDR3 coding DNA: TGCAGTGCTAGTGCCCAGGGGATTTGGACAGATACGCAGTATTTT.

The genes are TRBV5-1 and TRBJ2-1, with 10 positions matching TRBD2. V trimming: 4 bases; J trimming: 1 base; junction bases outside the gene matches: 14. Germline values: CDR1 SGHRS, CDR2 YFSETQ. The CDR3 loop spans 19 amino acids. DNA of the CDR3: TGCGCCAGCAGCCCGTGGTCCGCTAGCGGGGGCAGTTCCTACAATGAGCAGTTCTTC. Its translation: CASSPWSASGGSSYNEQFF.

This clonotype was picked up a small number of times. V is TRBV9 and J is TRBJ1-2, with D possibly TRBD1 on 5 matching bases. V gave up 4 bases and J gave up 5 bases, with 15 bases separating them. Germline V lookup: CDR1 SGDLS, CDR2 YYNGEE. This CDR3 comprises 14 residues. The CDR3 DNA is TGTGCCAGCAGCTCCCCGGGGCTGTCGTATGGCTACACCTTC. Translating it yields CASSSPGLSYGYTF.

The chain carries TRBV7-3 and TRBJ1-1, with 12 bases lining up with TRBD1. V trimming: 5 bases; J trimming: 0 bases; junction bases outside the gene matches: 7. The CDR3 covers 17 residues. Germline loops: CDR1 SGHTA, CDR2 FQGTGA. The CDR3 region is CASSPSGTGGLNTEAFF. The CDR3 coding sequence is TGTGCCAGCAGCCCCTCCGGGACAGGGGGCCTGAACACTGAAGCTTTCTTT. Together with reference TRBV7-3 and TRBJ1-1, the CDR3 gives the full variable domain: GAGVSQTPSNKVTEKGKYVELRCDPISGHTALYWYRQSLGQGPEFLIYFQGTGAADDSGLPNDRFFAVRPEGSVSTLKIQRTERGDSAVYLCASSPSGTGGLNTEAFFGQGTRLTVV.